This T cell receptor (beta chain) was sequenced during a study of blood T cell repertoires in COVID-19 (dated by TCRdb to 2019 to 2021). About the study as a whole: Collaborator samples came from the United States, Italy and Spain and covered acute and convalescent phases of COVID-19. Where available, HLA class I and class II types were taken from metadata supplied by the sample provider and were not determined by assay-based typing. The prospective study material was composed of cDNA or gDNA derived from T cells, B-cell-depleted T cells, or PBMCs. The repertoires were made available in a free public database intended to serve as a resource for research on the immune response to SARS-CoV-2. Deeply sampled blood TCRbeta repertoires from subjects exposed to, actively infected with, or recovered from COVID-19 were included in the dataset. The sample metadata nearly always contained a de-identified subject ID, COVID-19 status, age in years and sex. Samples came from the ongoing ImmuneRACE study (first 160 participants) plus 1,254 subjects from 6 global collaborators. Here is what the overall study found, with its caveats: How much clinical and demographic metadata was included differed by source and by participant, and the metadata was provided uncurated.

The CDR3 contains 14 residues, cysteine and phenylalanine counted. The read is trimmed to its CDR3 DNA, 42 bases read in frame from base 1. CDR1 and CDR2, looked up from the germline V gene, are SGHTA and FQGNSA. V and J lose 2 bases and 6 bases, and a span of 11 bases separates them. Whole blood was collected in K2EDTA tubes by collaborating institutions according to the institutions' own protocols. Collaborator samples were shipped for TCRbeta analysis as frozen whole blood, isolated PBMCs, or DNA extracted from either sample type. TCRbeta CDR3 regions were amplified from genomic DNA using the immunoSEQ Assay, a bias-controlled multiplex PCR. For the original study's pipeline: The number of nucleated cells in each sample was estimated from the amplification of reference gene primers within the assay. To quantify the absolute abundance of each unique TCRbeta CDR3 rearrangement, sequence reads were collapsed and filtered. Productive Simpson clonality was computed per sample as the square root of Simpson's diversity index over productive rearrangements. This immuneACCESS table, as held by TCRdb, lists in-frame sequences with V and J called but not all clones. Of the missing ones, under half trace to an unresolved V gene in checked studies; the others have no known cause. That table is the source of V, J and clone size, and D and trimming were worked out from the DNA. The sample table contains roughly 90,000 clones; only one count was recorded for around 87% of them. Jointly, the top ten make up roughly 5.4% of the sample.

On this clone itself: This clone's antigen is unknown. Within one base of it there is no much larger clone, and no base qualities were kept.

This TCR was sampled from a man in his forties or fifties with acute or convalescent COVID-19. The specimen sequenced was peripheral blood. The V and J genes are TRBV7-2 and TRBJ1-5; the D gene lacks a confident call. Here the CDR3 is given as CASSLRPEGQPQHF. The nucleotides read TGTGCCAGCAGCTTACGGCCAGAGGGTCAGCCCCAGCATTTT.